A selection of T cell receptor beta chains follows, all from one sample in a study of cytomegalovirus exposure and HLA in healthy donors. Generated by immunoSEQ multiplex PCR, the TCRdb table keeps only in-frame clones and is missing some. The sample shows more than 150,000 clones, about 85% of them seen only once. Specimen: PBMCs. The source is a girl between 10 and 17 years old in good health and CMV-seropositive. Each CDR3 is given with its conserved first and last residue. D genes are given only for firm matches. Rows give clone size only sometimes, using once, few, many, or a class for an expanded clone.

D,size,length,V,J,DNA,CDR3
TRBD2,NA,16,TRBV7-9,TRBJ2-1,TGTGCCAGCAGCTTACGCGAGACGGGAGGAGGCAATGAGCAGTTCTTC,CASSLRETGGGNEQFF
TRBD2,NA,16,TRBV5-6,TRBJ2-1,TGTGCCAGCAGCTTGGCAACTAGCGGGAGGTGGAATGAGCAGTTCTTC,CASSLATSGRWNEQFF
NA,NA,12,TRBV10-3,TRBJ2-3,TGTGCCGTTTCCGAGAACACAGATACGCAGTATTTT,CAVSENTDTQYF
TRBD1,NA,15,TRBV25-1,TRBJ2-7,TGTGCCAGCAGTGAACTCTCTACAGGGGGCAGCGAGCAGTACTTC,CASSELSTGGSEQYF
NA,few,15,TRBV27,TRBJ1-5,TGTGCCAGCAGTTTATCTTCAGGGCTCAATCAGCCCCAGCATTTT,CASSLSSGLNQPQHF
TRBD1,NA,17,TRBV18,TRBJ1-2,TGTGCCAGCTCACCACCGGGACAGGGTCCCTCTAACTATGGCTACACCTTC,CASSPPGQGPSNYGYTF
NA,NA,12,TRBV6-5,TRBJ1-4,TGTGCCAGCGGGGGCGGTAATGAAAAACTGTTTTTT,CASGGGNEKLFF
TRBD2,NA,14,TRBV10-3,TRBJ2-4,TGTGCCATCAGCCAGACTAGCCTCGAAAACATTCAGTACTTC,CAISQTSLENIQYF
TRBD1,NA,16,TRBV7-9,TRBJ2-5,TGTGCCAGCAGCTTGAGGACAGGGGGCTCCCAAGAGACCCAGTACTTC,CASSLRTGGSQETQYF
NA,NA,12,TRBV27,TRBJ1-2,TGTGCCAGCAGTTCGGACTTATATGGCTACACCTTC,CASSSDLYGYTF
TRBD1,NA,16,TRBV7-8,TRBJ1-5,TGTGCCAGCAGCTTAGGGGGACAGGGACTCAATCAGCCCCAGCATTTT,CASSLGGQGLNQPQHF
NA,NA,13,TRBV30,TRBJ2-7,TGTGCCTGGAGTGTGTCCCAGGGGCTATGGCAGTACTTC,CAWSVSQGLWQYF
NA,NA,12,TRBV11-2,TRBJ1-1,TGTGCCAGCAGCTTAGTTCCAGCTGAAGCTTTCTTT,CASSLVPAEAFF
NA,NA,13,TRBV28,TRBJ2-7,TGTGCCACCGGAGGCGGTAGCTCCTACGAGCAGTACTTC,CATGGGSSYEQYF
TRBD2,once,15,TRBV15,TRBJ2-5,TGTGCCACCAGCAGAGGGGGACTAGCTCAAGAGACCCAGTACTTC,CATSRGGLAQETQYF
TRBD1,NA,15,TRBV25-1,TRBJ2-5,TGTGCCAGCAGTGAAACCGGACAGGGCGGGGAGACCCAGTACTTC,CASSETGQGGETQYF
NA,NA,13,TRBV2,TRBJ1-1,TGTGCCAGCAAGGACACCCCGAACACTGAAGCTTTCTTT,CASKDTPNTEAFF
NA,NA,11,TRBV29-1,TRBJ1-1,TGCAGCGTTGAAGCAGGGACTGAAGCTTTCTTT,CSVEAGTEAFF
TRBD1,NA,13,TRBV6-5,TRBJ2-7,TGTGCCAGCAGCCACGACAGGGCTGGCGAGCAGTACTTC,CASSHDRAGEQYF
NA,NA,13,TRBV6-1,TRBJ1-2,TGTGCCAGCAGTCAGGTCGGGAGCTATGGCTACACCTTC,CASSQVGSYGYTF
TRBD1,NA,13,TRBV25-1,TRBJ1-2,TGTGCCAGCAGTTTCGGACAGGGACATGGCTACACCTTC,CASSFGQGHGYTF
NA,NA,15,TRBV27,TRBJ1-1,TGTGCCAGCAAAAAACAGGAGAGCATGAACACTGAAGCTTTCTTT,CASKKQESMNTEAFF
NA,NA,15,TRBV2,TRBJ2-2,TGTGCCAGCAGTGAAGGGCCGTCGGGCACCGGGGAGCTGTTTTTT,CASSEGPSGTGELFF
NA,NA,12,TRBV7-8,TRBJ1-2,TGTGCCAGCAGCTTAGGAGGAAATGGCTACACCTTC,CASSLGGNGYTF
NA,few,13,TRBV5-1,TRBJ2-3,TGCGCCAGCAGCTTGGAAGACAGGGATACGCAGTATTTT,CASSLEDRDTQYF
TRBD2,NA,15,TRBV29-1,TRBJ2-7,TGCAGCGTTATCCGGGCGGGGGAGGAAACCTACGAGCAGTACTTC,CSVIRAGEETYEQYF
NA,NA,15,TRBV5-1,TRBJ2-2,TGCGCCAGCAGCGGTTACGGGGAGAACACCGGGGAGCTGTTTTTT,CASSGYGENTGELFF
NA,NA,18,TRBV12-2,TRBJ2-7,TGTGCAAGTCGCTTAGCGAAGAACAGGGGGCCCCATTCCTACGAGCAGTACTTC,CASRLAKNRGPHSYEQYF
TRBD1,NA,13,TRBV5-5,TRBJ2-7,TGTGCCAGCAGCCCTCGGACAGGGAACGAGCAGTACTTC,CASSPRTGNEQYF
NA,NA,14,TRBV5-1,TRBJ2-1,TGCGCCAGCAGAGCTTCGGGGGGCGACAATGAGCAGTTCTTC,CASRASGGDNEQFF
NA,NA,15,TRBV5-6,TRBJ1-2,TGTGCCAGCAGCACCCTAGGGGCCGGGTTCTATGGCTACACCTTC,CASSTLGAGFYGYTF
TRBD1,NA,14,TRBV7-2,TRBJ1-1,TGTGCCAGCACCCTAGGGACAGGGAACACTGAAGCTTTCTTT,CASTLGTGNTEAFF
TRBD1,once,16,TRBV25-1,TRBJ2-2,TGTGCCAGCAGTGACGGCCAGGGGGCCGGCACCGGGGAGCTGTTTTTT,CASSDGQGAGTGELFF
TRBD1,NA,12,TRBV6-6,TRBJ2-4,TGTGCCAGCAGAAGGGACAGAAACATTCAGTACTTC,CASRRDRNIQYF
NA,NA,15,TRBV6-5,TRBJ1-2,NA,CASSTSGVYNYGYTF
NA,once,13,TRBV6-5,TRBJ2-2,TGTGCCAGCAGTTATTCGTACACCGGGGAGCTGTTTTTT,CASSYSYTGELFF
NA,NA,14,TRBV5-1,TRBJ2-3,TGCGCCAGCAGCCGCCCTAGCCCAGCAGATACGCAGTATTTT,CASSRPSPADTQYF
NA,few,12,TRBV5-1,TRBJ2-1,TGCGCCAGCAGCTCCCGTCCAGATGAGCAGTTCTTC,CASSSRPDEQFF
NA,NA,13,TRBV10-3,TRBJ2-3,TGTGCCCTACGCCAGGGGAGTACAGATACGCAGTATTTT,CALRQGSTDTQYF
NA,few,15,TRBV18,TRBJ2-7,TGTGCCAGCTCACCATCAAGGACAGCATCCTACGAGCAGTACTTC,CASSPSRTASYEQYF
TRBD2,few,16,TRBV10-1,TRBJ2-2,TGCGCCAGCAGCCTAGGACTAGCGGGAGGCACCGGGGAGCTGTTTTTT,CASSLGLAGGTGELFF
TRBD1,NA,17,TRBV27,TRBJ1-5,TGTGCCAGCAGTTTATACGGGGTGGGACAGGTAGATCAGCCCCAGCATTTT,CASSLYGVGQVDQPQHF
TRBD1,NA,16,TRBV7-9,TRBJ1-1,TGTGCCAGCAGCTTACGAAAACAGGGGCCGGGCACTGAAGCTTTCTTT,CASSLRKQGPGTEAFF
TRBD2,NA,17,TRBV4-3,TRBJ2-2,TGCGCCAGCAGTGGCCACTCTAGCGGAAGGAACACCGGGGAGCTGTTTTTT,CASSGHSSGRNTGELFF
NA,once,13,TRBV30,TRBJ2-1,TGTGCCTGGGCCCTGGGCACCTACAATGAGCAGTTCTTC,CAWALGTYNEQFF
TRBD1,NA,15,TRBV7-2,TRBJ2-7,TGTGCCAGCAGCCCTGGACAGGGGCCTGCCTACGAGCAGTACTTC,CASSPGQGPAYEQYF
NA,few,14,TRBV9,TRBJ2-1,TGTGCCAGCAGCGTAGACCGGCTAGGCAATGAGCAGTTCTTC,CASSVDRLGNEQFF
TRBD2,NA,15,TRBV4-3,TRBJ2-3,TGCGCCAGCAGCCAAGATAGCGGGAGTGCCGGTACGCAGTATTTT,CASSQDSGSAGTQYF
TRBD1,NA,14,TRBV18,TRBJ1-2,TGTGCCAGCTCACCTGTGGACAGGGGCCATGGCTACACCTTC,CASSPVDRGHGYTF
NA,NA,14,TRBV19,TRBJ2-7,TGTGCCAGTAGTATTCGGTTTCTGAGAGCCGAGCAGTACTTC,CASSIRFLRAEQYF
TRBD1,once,14,TRBV29-1,TRBJ2-7,TGCAGCGTCGCAAGAGGGGACAGCTCCTACGAGCAGTACTTC,CSVARGDSSYEQYF
NA,NA,15,TRBV11-3,TRBJ2-7,TGTGCCAGCAGCTTGAGACCCGGGAGCTCCTACGAGCAGTACTTC,CASSLRPGSSYEQYF
NA,NA,13,TRBV19,TRBJ1-2,TGTGCCAGTAGTATGGGTCTAGACTATGGCTACACCTTC,CASSMGLDYGYTF
TRBD1,NA,15,TRBV19,TRBJ2-2,TGTGCCAGTAGTACCTGGACAGGGATCGCCGGGGAGCTGTTTTTT,CASSTWTGIAGELFF
NA,NA,11,TRBV20-1,TRBJ2-1,TGCAGTGCTAGACTCAGCAATGAGCAGTTCTTC,CSARLSNEQFF